Each of the 10 T cell receptor beta chains below was sequenced from the same sample in a study of T cells in Graves' hyperthyroidism and ophthalmopathy. RNA transcripts were the template for amplifying TCR beta CDR3 regions. TCR CDR3 regions were first amplified by RT-PCR with HTBI primers. TCRdb passed the multiplex PCR reads through MiXCR, listing each CDR3 protein once. Found here are under 350,000 distinct CDR3 sequences, 15% to 20% of them singletons; the top ten hold about 53%. Sequenced sample: blood. These receptors came from a woman aged 50 to 60 with Graves' hyperthyroidism.

Worth noting for this clonotype: A read error may produce the germline difference seen at one junction end. The V gene is TRBV15, the J gene TRBJ2-1; TRBD2 matches at 9 bases. The germline gives CDR1 LNHNV, CDR2 YYDKDF (reference sequence). CDR3 length: 16 amino acids. This CDR3 reads CATNRIRTSEYNEQFF. The CDR3 coding sequence is TGTGCCACCAACAGAATCCGGACTAGCGAGTACAATGAGCAGTTCTTC.

This clonotype was seen more than once but under ten times. V is TRBV20-1 and J is TRBJ2-2, with D perhaps matching TRBD2 (5 bases). The V gene's germline CDR1 is DFQATT and CDR2 SNEGSKA (reference sequence). Trimming took off 2 bases at V and 6 bases at J, with 7 bases between the two ends. The CDR3 spans 12 residues. The CDR3 reads CSARREPGELFF. DNA for the CDR3: TGCAGTGCTAGAAGGGAGCCCGGGGAGCTGTTTTTT.

The DNA for the CDR3 is TGCGCCAGCAGCCCCCCGACGGGGGGCGAAAACTATGGCTACACCTTC. Protein product: CASSPPTGGENYGYTF. The chain combines TRBV4-1 with TRBJ1-2, with D perhaps TRBD1 (6 bases). The CDR3 is 16 residues long. Germline V lookup: CDR1 MGHRA, CDR2 YSYEKL. V dropped 4 bases and J dropped 2 bases, with 17 bases sitting between them.

This clonotype showed up many times. V gene TRBV2 combines with J gene TRBJ2-7; TRBD2 agrees at 10 bases. J lost 2 bases, V lost 4 bases, and 5 bases had no gene match. The CDR3 totals 15 residues. Germline CDR1 and CDR2: SNHLY and FYNNEI. CDR3 loop: CASSGGAGGPYEQYF. DNA for the CDR3: TGTGCCAGCAGTGGCGGAGCGGGAGGGCCCTACGAGCAGTACTTC.

This chain connects TRBV5-6 to TRBJ2-2; D not resolved. This CDR3 spans 13 amino acids. Germline CDR1 reads SGHDT; CDR2 reads YYEEEE. V was trimmed by 4 bases and J by 7 bases, leaving 11 bases between them. CDR3 sequence (DNA): TGTGCCAGCAGCCCGTGGGGTGGCGGGGAGCTGTTTTTT. This codes for CASSPWGGGELFF.

The CDR3 nucleotides are TGTGCCAGCAAGGCTCGTGCGGGAGCAAACGAGCAGTACTTC. It encodes CASKARAGANEQYF. V is TRBV7-2 and J is TRBJ2-7; TRBD2 aligns across 7 bases. Germline assignment: CDR1 SGHTA and CDR2 FQGNSA. J gave up 5 bases and V 7 bases, and 11 bases lay outside the gene matches. The CDR3 runs 14 residues.

This clonotype was seen many times. This chain uses TRBV6-1 with TRBJ1-5; D is unclear. V lost 4 bases to trimming and J lost 4 bases, with 8 bases between them. The length of the CDR3 is 13 residues. Germline V lookup: CDR1 MNHNS, CDR2 SASEGT. DNA of the CDR3: TGTGCCAGCAGTGTACAGCAAAATCAGCCCCAGCATTTT. As protein: CASSVQQNQPQHF.

This sequence joins TRBV29-1 and TRBJ2-5, with 8 bases matching TRBD2. V dropped 4 bases and J dropped 4; count of bases not matched to a gene: 2. CDR3 length equals 12 residues. The germline V gene encodes CDR1 SQVTM and CDR2 ANQGSEA. The CDR3 loop reads CSVVSGGETQYF. The CDR3, as DNA: TGCAGCGTTGTGAGCGGGGGAGAGACCCAGTACTTC.

This clonotype was observed at least ten times. V gene TRBV3-1 combines with J gene TRBJ2-7, with D possibly matching TRBD2 (6 bases). Trimming took 8 bases from V and 0 from J, leaving 23 bases between them. The CDR3 extends over 17 amino acids. Germline V gives CDR1 LGHDT, CDR2 YNNKEL (reference sequence). The DNA for the CDR3 is TGTGCCAGCCTGATCCCTGATTGGCGGGGCAGCTCCTACGAGCAGTACGTC. It encodes CASLIPDWRGSSYEQYV.

In the case of this clonotype: The DNA is omitted, as the CDR3 cannot be located on it reliably, and the CDR3 follows TCRdb's listing. The genes are TRBV12-3 or TRBV12-4 and TRBJ1-6. The CDR3 has 12 residues if both end residues are counted. CDR3 protein: CASSFAQGTPHF.